These T cell receptor beta chains were read from a single sample in a study of control samples from healthy donors and cancer patients. The assay was immunoSEQ multiplex PCR, and TCRdb's table has in-frame clones only and misses some. Of about 130,000 clones listed, 85% to 95% were seen once; the top ten hold about 0.6%. The sequenced material came from PBMCs. Receptor source: a man older than 75 with head and neck cancer. CDR3s include the opening cysteine and the closing phenylalanine or tryptophan. D genes are given only for firm matches. Only part of the rows carry a size: once, few, many, or a class if the clone is expanded.

clone size | CDR3 length | J gene | D gene | V gene | CDR3 DNA | CDR3 protein
. | 19 | TRBJ2-1 | TRBD2 | TRBV2 | TGTGCCAGCAGGTCCTCGGGACTAGCGGGGGGGCGCGACTACAATGAGCAGTTCTTC | CASRSSGLAGGRDYNEQFF
. | 13 | TRBJ1-2 | . | TRBV6-4 | TGTGCCAGCCGAGGGGGGCAACCCTATGGCTACACCTTC | CASRGGQPYGYTF
. | 17 | TRBJ1-1 | TRBD1 | TRBV12-5 | TGTGCTAGTGGTTTGGTACTAGGACAGGCCATGAACACTGAAGCTTTCTTT | CASGLVLGQAMNTEAFF
. | 13 | TRBJ1-5 | . | TRBV5-1 | TGCGCCAGCAGCTTGAGTCCCGAGCAGCCCCAGCATTTT | CASSLSPEQPQHF
once | 14 | TRBJ2-7 | . | TRBV6-5 | TGTGCCAGCAGTTACTCAGGTAGTTCCTACGAGCAGTACTTC | CASSYSGSSYEQYF
. | 15 | TRBJ2-7 | TRBD1 | TRBV5-8 | TGTGCCAGCATCCTGGGACAGGGGGCCACCTACGAGCAGTACTTC | CASILGQGATYEQYF
. | 13 | TRBJ2-2 | . | TRBV7-8 | TGTGCCAGCAGCTTAGTTTTGACCGGGGAGCTGTTTTTT | CASSLVLTGELFF
. | 14 | TRBJ1-2 | TRBD1 | TRBV10-2 | TGCGCCAGCAGGACCGGGACAGGGGGCGCAGGCTACACCTTC | CASRTGTGGAGYTF
. | 17 | TRBJ2-5 | . | TRBV2 | TGTGCCAGCAGTCGAAATGTAGGGTATAGTATCCAAGAGACCCAGTACTTC | CASSRNVGYSIQETQYF
. | 13 | TRBJ1-1 | . | TRBV7-7 | TGTGCCAGCAGCTCCGGACCGAACGCTGAAGCTTTCTTT | CASSSGPNAEAFF
once | 13 | TRBJ1-6 | TRBD1 | TRBV12-3/TRBV12-4 | TGTGCCAGCAGTCTTCGACAGGGCATGGCCCTCCACTTT | CASSLRQGMALHF
few | 12 | TRBJ2-1 | . | TRBV29-1 | TGCAGCGTTCGGGAAACGGGGGATGAGCAGTTCTTC | CSVRETGDEQFF
once | 16 | TRBJ1-5 | TRBD1 | TRBV2 | TGTGCCAGCAGTTATGACAGGGGCCATCTTCTCCAGCCCCAGCATTTT | CASSYDRGHLLQPQHF
. | 15 | TRBJ2-1 | TRBD2 | TRBV6-5 | TGTGCCAGCAGCCCGCTAGCGGGGGCGTACAATGAGCAGTTCTTC | CASSPLAGAYNEQFF
. | 12 | TRBJ2-5 | TRBD1 | TRBV20-1 | TGCAGTGCTAGTCGACAGGGCGAGACCCAGTACTTC | CSASRQGETQYF
. | 13 | TRBJ1-3 | . | TRBV2 | TGTGCCAGCAAGTTGAAGTCTGGAAACACCATATATTTT | CASKLKSGNTIYF
once | 14 | TRBJ1-5 | . | TRBV6-5 | TGTGCCAGCACCGAACGGGGAGGAGGGCAGCCCCAGCATTTT | CASTERGGGQPQHF
. | 16 | TRBJ1-2 | TRBD1 | TRBV5-1 | TGCGCCAGCAGCTTGGACTCCGGGACAGCCACTTTGGGCTACACCTTC | CASSLDSGTATLGYTF
. | 14 | TRBJ2-1 | . | TRBV6-6 | TGTGCCAGCAGGCCCACCGGCTCCTACAATGAGCAGTTCTTC | CASRPTGSYNEQFF
. | 16 | TRBJ2-7 | . | TRBV30 | TGTGCCTGGAGTAGAGGCCGGGTCAGGGGACGAACCGAGCAGTACTTC | CAWSRGRVRGRTEQYF
. | 15 | TRBJ2-5 | TRBD2 | TRBV24-1 | TGTGCCACCAGTGATGCGGGACTAGCGGGAGAGACCCAGTACTTC | CATSDAGLAGETQYF
. | 17 | TRBJ1-5 | . | TRBV6-4 | TGTGCCAGCAGTGACTCAAGGGGCAGGGGTTTCCGAGAGCCCCAGCATTTT | CASSDSRGRGFREPQHF
. | 15 | TRBJ2-7 | . | TRBV5-1 | TGCGCCAGCAGCTTGGGGAGGATCTACTCCTACGAGCAGTACTTC | CASSLGRIYSYEQYF
. | 13 | TRBJ1-1 | . | TRBV19 | TGTGCCAGTAGTATAGCCTCGGGGACTGAAGCTTTCTTT | CASSIASGTEAFF
. | 14 | TRBJ2-5 | . | TRBV30 | TGTGCCTGGGCGGTAGGGCAGTACCAAGAGACCCAGTACTTC | CAWAVGQYQETQYF
once | 15 | TRBJ1-3 | TRBD1 | TRBV6-5 | TGTGCCAGCAGTTACTCCACAGGGGCTGGCAACACCATATATTTT | CASSYSTGAGNTIYF
. | 10 | TRBJ1-1 | . | TRBV6-5 | TGTGCCAGCGGGAGGTTTCAAGCTTTCTTT | CASGRFQAFF
. | 13 | TRBJ1-5 | . | TRBV13 | TGTGCCAGCAGCTTATCAGGCAATCAGCCCCAGCATTTT | CASSLSGNQPQHF